Below are 5 T cell receptor beta chains sequenced from a single sample in a study of graft-versus-host responses after intestinal transplantation. Graft specimens yielded both intraepithelial and lamina propria lymphocytes. Profiled with immunoSEQ multiplex PCR; TCRdb holds only in-frame clones, not every one. This table has 50,000 to 75,000 clones, 75% to 90% appearing once. Sequences were derived from ileum tissue, sampled about 350 days after transplant. The source is a human patient who received an intestinal transplant, so some T cells may come from the graft donor.

The chain employs TRBV5-1 and TRBJ1-3; 8 bases map to TRBD1. The CDR3 is 14 residues long. The germline CDR1 and CDR2 sequences are SGHRS and YFSETQ. After removal of 4 bases from V and 6 bases from J, the junction contained 6 bases not matched to a gene. The CDR3 nucleotides are TGCGCCAGCAGCCTGGACAGGGCGGAAAACACCATATATTTT. Protein sequence: CASSLDRAENTIYF. The full variable domain, in which reference TRBV5-1 and TRBJ1-3 provide the parts outside the CDR3, is KAGVTQTPRYLIKTRGQQVTLSCSPISGHRSVSWYQQTPGQGLQFLFEYFSETQRNKGNFPGRFSGRQFSNSRSEMNVSTLELGDSALYLCASSLDRAENTIYFGEGSWLTVV.

The V and J genes are TRBV6-6 and TRBJ2-7; D is possibly TRBD1 (5 bases). From germline, CDR1 is MNHNY and CDR2 SVGAGI (reference sequence). This CDR3 comprises 12 residues. The V gene lost 2 bases and the J gene lost 3 bases, with 5 bases spanning the gap. The CDR3 loop is CASSYDSYEQYF. The CDR3 nucleotides read TGTGCCAGCAGTTACGACAGCTACGAGCAGTACTTC.

The chain has TRBV19 and TRBJ1-1; D is unresolved. The CDR3 has 16 residues. The V and J ends lost 3 bases and 0 bases respectively, with 14 bases between them. CDR1 and CDR2 from the germline V gene are LNHDA and SQIVND (reference sequence). Here the CDR3 DNA reads TGTGCCAGTAGTATCCCGGGAGGGTTGTTGAACACTGAAGCTTTCTTT. Residues: CASSIPGGLLNTEAFF.

J is TRBJ1-1 and V is TRBV6-1; no firm D call. CDR1 and CDR2 (germline): MNHNS, SASEGT. The CDR3 is 14 amino acids. V gave up 1 base and J gave up 0 bases, with 6 bases separating them. DNA of the CDR3: TGTGCCAGCAGTGAAGAGCTGTTGAACACTGAAGCTTTCTTT. This sequence encodes CASSEELLNTEAFF.

The chain couples TRBV14 to TRBJ2-7; no clear D gene. Germline-derived CDR1 and CDR2 are SGHDN and FVKESK. V lost 0 bases and J lost 0, with 6 bases in between. The CDR3 spans 14 residues. The CDR3 protein is CASSQERPSYEQYF. The CDR3 nucleotides are TGTGCCAGCAGCCAAGAAAGACCCTCCTACGAGCAGTACTTC.